This T cell receptor (beta chain) derives from a study of T cells in tumors after PD-1 blockade (dated by TCRdb to between 2018 and 2021). About the investigation overall: Prior checkpoint blockade, systemic immunosuppressant use, and recent radiotherapy or other anti-cancer therapy within 4 weeks were grounds for patient exclusion. Pembrolizumab 200 mg every 3 weeks or cemiplimab 350 mg every 2 weeks was administered to patients. While on anti-PD-1 treatment, some of the patients also continued taking daily vismodegib 150 mg. An average of around 110,000 TCR templates (range about 24,679-270,000) and around 36,000 unique clonotypes was obtained for peripheral blood samples. The study performed paired single-cell RNA and TCR sequencing on site-matched tumors from BCC or SCC patients before and after anti-PD-1 therapy. To compare clonotypes in blood versus tumor, bulk TCR sequencing was run on under eleven peripheral blood samples drawn from about five patients. Clinical response was assessed using RECIST version 1.1. Findings and caveats that apply to the study as a whole: Around 39% of TCR clonotypes from the tumor were detected in blood, and certain novel exhausted tumor clones were present in blood collected before treatment, which suggests recruitment from the periphery. The source of novel T cell clones was not identified, and lymphoid organs or rare unexpanded clones within the tumor or the tumor periphery could be included among the possible sources.

CDR1 and CDR2, looked up from the germline V gene (reference sequence), are SEHNR and FQNEAQ. From the cysteine through the phenylalanine, the CDR3 covers 15 amino acids. The read is trimmed to its CDR3 DNA, 45 bases read in frame from base 1. Cut back by 1 base and 4 bases, the V and J ends lie 10 bases apart. The time point tag for this specimen amounts to: after anti-PD-1 therapy. For bulk TCRbeta sequencing, genomic DNA was extracted from tumor biopsies or peripheral blood, and input amounts ranged from 616 ng to 6,004 ng. Histologically proven advanced or metastatic basal or squamous cell carcinoma was present in all patients, all of whom were poor candidates for surgical resection. Of the 11 patients making up the basal cell carcinoma cohort, 8 or 9 underwent bulk tumor TCR sequencing. Deep TCRbeta sequencing was performed with the immunoSEQ platform. Processing in the source paper ran as follows. For further analysis, only productive rearrangements were exported from the immunoSEQ Analyzer. Bulk TCRbeta clonotypes were assigned T cell phenotypes by matching to single-cell RNA+TCR-seq clones sharing the same TCRbeta sequence. Clone enrichment in tumor was computed as tumor frequency divided by PBMC frequency from bulk TCR sequencing. TCRs were sorted with GLIPH into specificity groups, meaning clusters of distinct TCRs that share CDR3 motifs and likely recognize common antigens. TCRdb obtained this table from immuneACCESS and retained in-frame rearrangements with V and J assigned. These tables miss some clones; where compared with another copy, unresolved V genes account for less than half of the shortfall, and the remainder is unexplained. The DNA was the basis for D and trimming; V, J and clone size are from that table. In this sample the table shows fewer than 15,000 clones, roughly four fifths of which occur a single time. The top ten hold roughly 20% of the sample.

As for this clone: Its antigen is not yet known. No much larger clonotype is one base removed from it; base qualities were not supplied.

The receptor chain draws on TRBV7-9 and TRBJ1-4; confidence is insufficient to name the D gene. This receptor was obtained from a human donor with basal cell carcinoma. Sample: PBMCs, taken after anti-PD-1 treatment. The CDR3 reads CASSLDGSYNEKLFF. The nucleotides read TGTGCCAGCAGCTTAGACGGCAGTTATAATGAAAAACTGTTTTTT.